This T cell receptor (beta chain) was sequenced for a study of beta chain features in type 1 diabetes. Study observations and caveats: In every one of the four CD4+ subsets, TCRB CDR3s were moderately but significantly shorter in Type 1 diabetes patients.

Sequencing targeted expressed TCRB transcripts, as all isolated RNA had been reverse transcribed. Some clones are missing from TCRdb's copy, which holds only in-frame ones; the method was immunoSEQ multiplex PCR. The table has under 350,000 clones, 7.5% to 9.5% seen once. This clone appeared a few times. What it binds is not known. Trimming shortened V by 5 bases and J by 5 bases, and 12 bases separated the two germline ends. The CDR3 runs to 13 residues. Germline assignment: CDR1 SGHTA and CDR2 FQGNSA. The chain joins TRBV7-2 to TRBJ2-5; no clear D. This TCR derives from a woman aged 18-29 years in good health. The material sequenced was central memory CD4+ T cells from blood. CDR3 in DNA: TGTGCCAGCAGCCACCCTAGTTCCGAGACCCAGTACTTC. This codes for CASSHPSSETQYF. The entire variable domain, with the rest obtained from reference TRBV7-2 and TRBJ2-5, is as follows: GAGVSQSPSNKVTEKGKDVELRCDPISGHTALYWYRQSLGQGLEFLIYFQGNSAPDKSGLPSDRFSAERTGGSVSTLTIQRTQQEDSAVYLCASSHPSSETQYFGPGTRLLVL.